A selection of T cell receptor beta chains follows, all from one sample in a study of cytomegalovirus exposure and HLA in healthy donors. The table came from immunoSEQ multiplex PCR; TCRdb's copy has only in-frame clones and leaves some out. Of about 98,000 clones in the sample, roughly 80% are singletons; the top ten hold about a sixth. The sample was PBMCs. These receptors all come from a man in his 60s in good health and CMV-seropositive. The CDR3 runs from the conserved cysteine through the conserved F or W. The D gene is left open where the match is weak. Rows give clone size only sometimes, using once, few, many, or a class for an expanded clone.

>TRBJ2-3|-|TRBV12-5|-
TGTGCTAGTGGTTTAAGTAGCGGAACAAGAGATACGCAGTATTTT
CASGLSSGTRDTQYF
>TRBJ2-2|-|TRBV6-6|-
TGTGCCAGCAGTTACGCGGCAGGACAAACGGCCGGGGAGCTGTTTTTT
CASSYAAGQTAGELFF
>TRBJ1-5|few|TRBV4-1|-
TGCGCCAGCAGCCATCCCCCTGGGGCAGGACAGCCCCAGCATTTT
CASSHPPGAGQPQHF
>TRBJ2-2|once|TRBV6-8|TRBD2
TGTGCCAGCAGTGCTATTAGCGGGGGCACCGGGGAGCTGTTTTTT
CASSAISGGTGELFF
>TRBJ2-3|-|TRBV21-1|-
TGTGCCAGCAGCGGGTGGACTAGCGGGGGGGCCGAGAGCACAGATACGCAGTATTTT
CASSGWTSGGAESTDTQYF
>TRBJ1-2|-|TRBV29-1|TRBD1
TGCAGCGTTAAGGGACAGGGGGCCCCTAACTATGGCTACACCTTC
CSVKGQGAPNYGYTF
>TRBJ2-5|-|TRBV7-7|-
TGTGCTAGCAGATCACGGGGAGGTCAAGAGACCCAGTACTTC
CASRSRGGQETQYF
>TRBJ2-1|-|TRBV6-5|TRBD2
TGTGCCAGCAGTTACGGCGGGGGGGCGTCCTACAATGAGCAGTTCTTC
CASSYGGGASYNEQFF
>TRBJ1-5|-|TRBV6-4|-
TGTGCCAGCAGTGCAGGGGTAGTGGGCCAGCCCCAGCATTTT
CASSAGVVGQPQHF
>TRBJ2-1|-|TRBV19|-
TGTGCCAGTAGTATAGCGGCTGCCTTAGAGAGCGTGCAGTTCTTC
CASSIAAALESVQFF
>TRBJ2-2|-|TRBV5-4|TRBD2
TGTGCCGGTACCGGGACTAGCGGGGGGCCAAGCGGAACCGGGGAGCTGTTTTTT
CAGTGTSGGPSGTGELFF
>TRBJ2-7|-|TRBV27|TRBD1
TGTGCCAGCAGACAGGGGGCGGTTTACGAGCAGTACTTC
CASRQGAVYEQYF
>TRBJ2-7|-|TRBV7-9|TRBD2
TGTGCCAGCAGCTTGACTAGCGGGGGGGGCTACGAGCAGTACTTC
CASSLTSGGGYEQYF
>TRBJ1-3|-|TRBV2|TRBD1
TGTGCCAGCAGCCCCGGGACAGGGTTCTCTGGAAACACCATATATTTT
CASSPGTGFSGNTIYF
>TRBJ2-2|-|TRBV5-4|-
TGTGCCAGCAGCTTGGTACTAGATGCCGGAGAGCTGTTTTTT
CASSLVLDAGELFF
>TRBJ2-5|-|TRBV29-1|-
TGCAGCGTTGATCGGGGGTTGGAGACCCAGTACTTC
CSVDRGLETQYF
>TRBJ1-1|-|TRBV7-2|-
TGTGCCAGCAGCTTAGTGAGCCTCGGAGCTGAAGCTTTCTTT
CASSLVSLGAEAFF
>TRBJ1-2|-|TRBV5-4|-
TGTGCCAGCAGCTTGAGGGCGGGCACGGTTGATGGCTACACCTTC
CASSLRAGTVDGYTF
>TRBJ2-1|few|TRBV6-5|-
TGTGCCAGCAGTTACTCTTTCCGCGAGGAGCAGTTCTTC
CASSYSFREEQFF
>TRBJ2-3|once|TRBV19|TRBD2
TGTGCCAGTAGTACCTCTGGGGCGGGGGCAGATACGCAGTATTTT
CASSTSGAGADTQYF
>TRBJ1-2|once|TRBV4-1|-
TGCGCCAGCAGCTCAAGACAGGTTCAATATGGCTACACCTTC
CASSSRQVQYGYTF
>TRBJ2-2|-|TRBV7-9|-
TGTGCCAGCAGCTTGGGCCAGGACACCGGGGAGCTGTTTTTT
CASSLGQDTGELFF
>TRBJ2-1|-|TRBV29-1|-
TGCAGCGTTGACAGGGTCGATGAGCAGTTCTTC
CSVDRVDEQFF
>TRBJ1-5|-|TRBV12-1|-
TGTGCCAGCAGCACCGGACAGGGCAGACAGCCCCAGCATTTT
CASSTGQGRQPQHF
>TRBJ2-3|-|TRBV4-1|TRBD1
TGCGCCAGCAGCCAATCTCCGGGACAGGGGGTTGATACGCAGTATTTT
CASSQSPGQGVDTQYF
>TRBJ1-4|few|TRBV5-1|-
TGCGCCAGCAGCTTGGAGGGAGAGCCTAATGAAAAACTGTTTTTT
CASSLEGEPNEKLFF
>TRBJ1-3|-|TRBV28|-
TGTGCCAGCAGCCAGGTCGGAGGCGGCTCTGGAAACACCATATATTTT
CASSQVGGGSGNTIYF
>TRBJ2-3|-|TRBV19|TRBD2
TGTGCCAGCCAACTAGCGGGGGAGGGTGATACGCAGTATTTT
CASQLAGEGDTQYF
>TRBJ2-1|-|TRBV7-7|-
TGTGCTAGCAGCACAGGGTATGGCAATGAGCAGTTCTTC
CASSTGYGNEQFF
>TRBJ1-2|few|TRBV7-9|TRBD1
TGTGCCAGCAGCCGACAGGGGCCTACTAACTATGGCTACACCTTC
CASSRQGPTNYGYTF
>TRBJ2-7|-|TRBV7-9|TRBD1
TGTGCCAGCAGCTTATTTGTGGACAGGGACGGGTACGAGCAGTACTTC
CASSLFVDRDGYEQYF
>TRBJ1-5|-|TRBV7-9|-
TGTGCCAGCAGCCACCCAGGAGAGGGACCCCAGCATTTT
CASSHPGEGPQHF
>TRBJ1-2|-|TRBV4-1|TRBD1
TGCGCCAGCAGCCAAGCTGGACAGGGCTTCTATGGCTACACCTTC
CASSQAGQGFYGYTF
>TRBJ2-7|-|TRBV7-9|-
TGTTCCAGCAGCTTACAGGGCAAGTCCTCCTACGAGCAGTACTTC
CSSSLQGKSSYEQYF
>TRBJ1-1|-|TRBV7-9|-
TGTGCCAGCAGCGGAGTGAACACTGAAGCTTTCTTT
CASSGVNTEAFF
>TRBJ2-3|once|TRBV5-4|TRBD1
TGTGCCAGCAGCTCTTTAGGACAGGGTTTCACAGATACGCAGTATTTT
CASSSLGQGFTDTQYF
>TRBJ1-2|-|TRBV15|-
TGTGCCACCAGCAGAGTGGGAGGGGGAAGTAACTATGGCTACACCTTC
CATSRVGGGSNYGYTF
>TRBJ2-7|-|TRBV5-4|TRBD2
TGTGCCAGCAGCTTCGGACTAGCGGGGGCTGCCTACGAGCAGTACTTC
CASSFGLAGAAYEQYF
>TRBJ1-1|-|TRBV9|-
TGTGCCAGCAGCGTTGGGAGGTTGGGCACTGAAGCTTTCTTT
CASSVGRLGTEAFF
>TRBJ1-5|-|TRBV21-1|-
TGTGCCAGCAGCAAATCGACAGGGGAACCTGCTAATAGCAATCAGCCCCAGCATTTT
CASSKSTGEPANSNQPQHF
>TRBJ1-4|once|TRBV13|-
TGTGCCAGCAGCCCGTGGGGGGGGATGAGTGAAAAACTGTTTTTT
CASSPWGGMSEKLFF
>TRBJ2-2|few|TRBV4-1|TRBD1
TGCGCCAGCAGCCCCCATGGACAGGGTGGGACCGGGGAGCTGTTTTTT
CASSPHGQGGTGELFF
>TRBJ2-5|-|TRBV5-6|TRBD2
TGTGCCAGCAGCTTCCTCGGGCGGGGGGAACAAGAGACCCAGTACTTC
CASSFLGRGEQETQYF
>TRBJ1-2|-|TRBV30|TRBD1
TGTGCCTGGAGGACAGGGGGCGTCGGTCCAGCTAACTATGGCTACACCTTC
CAWRTGGVGPANYGYTF
>TRBJ2-6|-|TRBV19|TRBD1
TGTGCCAGCACCCTCGGGACAGCTGGGGCCAACGTCCTGACTTTC
CASTLGTAGANVLTF
>TRBJ2-2|-|TRBV19|-
TGTGCCAGTAGTATAGTGGGGGGAAAGCGGGCCGGGGAGCTGTTTTTT
CASSIVGGKRAGELFF
>TRBJ2-2|-|TRBV19|-
TGTGCCAGTAGTATAGCGGGGGGCCTGGGCACCGGGGAGCTGTTTTTT
CASSIAGGLGTGELFF